Given below is one T cell receptor beta chain in context. Its antigen target is currently unknown. There are no base qualities to consult, and no much larger clone falls within one base. TCRbeta CDR3 regions were amplified from genomic DNA using the immunoSEQ Assay, a bias-controlled multiplex PCR. As for how the authors treated the data: Nucleated cell counts per sample were estimated from amplification of reference gene primers within the assay. To quantify the absolute abundance of each unique TCRbeta CDR3 rearrangement, sequence reads were collapsed and filtered. For each sample, productive Simpson clonality was calculated as the square root of Simpson's diversity index across productive rearrangements. The table comes from immuneACCESS by way of TCRdb, which keeps in-frame sequences with V and J called. Part of the clones is missing from these tables; in studies checked, under half for an unresolved V gene and the rest for unknown reasons. V and J calls and clone size are those listed in that table; D and trimming were worked out from the DNA. This sample lists roughly 200,000 clones; around 80% were detected once. The ten largest clones represent 7.8% of the sample.

The record originates from a study of blood T cell repertoires in COVID-19 (dated by TCRdb to about 2020). Study-wide context: The collaborator samples originated in the United States, Italy and Spain and spanned the acute and convalescent phases of COVID-19. The material from the prospective study consisted of cDNA or gDNA derived from T cells, B-cell-depleted T cells, or PBMCs. The repertoires were released in a freely available public database intended as a resource for research on the immune response to SARS-CoV-2. Subjects who had been exposed to COVID-19, were actively infected with it, or had recovered from it provided the deeply sampled blood TCRbeta repertoires that made up the dataset. Where available, HLA class I and class II types were obtained from metadata supplied by the sample provider rather than from assay-based typing. A de-identified subject ID, COVID-19 status, age in years and sex were almost always included in the sample metadata. The samples were drawn from the first 160 participants of the ongoing ImmuneRACE study and from some 1,300 subjects provided by 6 global collaborators.

Unmatched junction bases come to 9, with V trimmed by 5 bases and J by 10 bases. Reading from cysteine to phenylalanine, the CDR3 counts 13 amino acids. The entry retains the CDR3 DNA only, 39 bases that are in frame from base 1. The germline V gene yields SNHLY for CDR1 and FYNNEI for CDR2. On the study overall, not on this receptor specifically: How much clinical and demographic metadata was included differed by source and by participant, and the metadata was provided uncurated.

In Seattle, one collaborating source enrolled patients while the infection was active and tracked those patients longitudinally over the course of disease. Each collaborating institution followed its own protocols to collect whole blood in K2EDTA tubes. For TCRbeta analysis, collaborators shipped samples in one of three forms: frozen whole blood, isolated PBMCs, or DNA extracted from either of those sample types. Material for sequencing was peripheral blood. The sequence came from a woman older than 75 with COVID-19, enrolled during active disease. The V and J segments used are TRBV2 and TRBJ1-2; the junction holds 8 bases that match TRBD1. The nucleotide sequence reads as follows: TGTGCCAGCAGTTCGGGACAGGCGTTCGTCTACACCTTC. It translates as CASSSGQAFVYTF. Where the CDR3 stops, the reference TRBV2 and TRBJ1-2 genes take over; the full variable domain is EPEVTQTPSHQVTQMGQEVILRCVPISNHLYFYWYRQILGQKVEFLVSFYNNEISEKSEIFDDQFSVERPDGSNFTLKIRSTKLEDSAMYFCASSSGQAFVYTFGSGTRLTVV.